These 18 T cell receptor beta chains share one sample of origin, sequenced in a study of response to subunit inactivated influenza vaccine (dated by TCRdb to 2016 to 2019). Library generation was performed with RT-PCR. For sequencing, an Illumina HiSeq 2500 was employed. TCRdb took the public reads, trimmed them with fastp at Q25, ran MiXCR for clone calling and kept in-frame beta chains. Entries that share a CDR3 protein sequence are merged under the most common genes and DNA. The sample table records roughly 570,000 distinct CDR3 sequences; about 15% of these occur just once. The ten largest clones capture roughly 10% of the sample. The material sequenced was PBMCs from blood, taken about 13 days after vaccination. These receptors came from a man between 50 and 59 years old who received an inactivated influenza vaccine. Donor details come from another sample of the same person, matched by shared clones.

This clonotype was seen only a few times. The CDR3 loop reads CASSVGINVDTQYF. For the CDR3, the DNA is TGTGCCAGCAGTGTGGGTATCAATGTAGATACGCAGTATTTT. The chain has TRBV25-1 and TRBJ2-3; D remains ambiguous. Trimming shortened V by 4 bases and J by 5 bases, and 13 bases separated the two germline ends. Per germline, CDR1 MGHDK and CDR2 SYGVNS. The CDR3 is made up of 14 amino acids.

The J gene is TRBJ2-2, the V gene TRBV11-2; D perhaps matches TRBD2 (5 bases). CDR3 length equals 15 residues. Trimming left V 5 bases short and J 3 bases short, with 13 bases between. Per germline, CDR1 SGHAT and CDR2 FQNNGV. The CDR3 protein is CASSAPGWYTGELFF. The CDR3 bases are TGTGCCAGCAGCGCCCCGGGGTGGTACACCGGGGAGCTGTTTTTT.

A few counts support this clonotype. The chain uses TRBV7-9 and TRBJ1-5, with 7 bases identical to TRBD1. The V and J ends lost 5 bases and 5 bases, in that order; junction bases with no gene match: 6. The CDR3 contains 14 residues. Germline assignment: CDR1 SEHNR and CDR2 FQNEAQ (reference sequence). The CDR3 is CASSPGDSHQPQHF. The CDR3 DNA is TGTGCCAGCAGCCCCGGGGACAGCCATCAGCCCCAGCATTTT. Variable domain in full (rest from reference TRBV7-9 and TRBJ1-5): DTGVSQNPRHKITKRGQNVTFRCDPISEHNRLYWYRQTLGQGPEFLTYFQNEAQLEKSRLLSDRFSAERPKGSFSTLEIQRTEQGDSAMYLCASSPGDSHQPQHFGDGTRLSIL.

This clonotype was detected only a few times. The rearrangement links TRBV27 to TRBJ1-2; possible D gene TRBD1, 5 bases. The CDR3 extends over 13 amino acids. With 2 bases removed from V and 8 bases from J, the gap between germline ends came to 12 bases. CDR1 is MNHEY, CDR2 SMNVEV, per germline (reference sequence). DNA for the CDR3: TGTGCCAGCAGTTTAGAGCCTCGGGACGGCTACACCTTC. Encoded protein: CASSLEPRDGYTF.

Of note for this clonotype: A much larger clone differs by one base, so this may be a read error. The CDR3 loop is CASRKGVSYNEQFF. Here the CDR3 DNA reads TGTGCCAGCAGGAAAGGGGTCTCCTACAATGAGCAGTTCTTC. The V call is TRBV12-3 or TRBV12-4, the J call TRBJ2-1; a weak D match, TRBD1 (5 bases). The CDR3 runs to 14 residues. The ends were cut back, 6 bases at V and 0 bases at J, with 9 bases in the middle.

This sequence joins TRBV18 and TRBJ2-1; either TRBD1 or TRBD2 may supply D (5 bases each). The V gene lost 5 bases and the J gene lost 6 bases, with 11 bases spanning the gap. The CDR3 is made up of 13 amino acids. Per germline, CDR1 KGHSH and CDR2 LQKENI. The CDR3 loop is CASSASRGNEQFF. CDR3 DNA sequence: TGTGCCAGCTCAGCCTCGAGGGGCAATGAGCAGTTCTTC.

This chain joins TRBV5-1 and TRBJ2-1; TRBD1 is a possible D gene (6 bases). Germline V lookup: CDR1 SGHRS, CDR2 YFSETQ. The germline V and J ends were trimmed by 0 bases and 7 bases, with 14 bases remaining between them. The CDR3 has 15 residues. The chain's CDR3 is CASSLGQDQGNEQFF. DNA for the CDR3: TGCGCCAGCAGCTTGGGACAGGATCAGGGGAATGAGCAGTTCTTC.

This chain joins TRBV12-2 and TRBJ2-7; TRBD2 is the table's D call and was not checked against the DNA. TRBV12-2 constitutes a pseudogene. The CDR3 extends over 20 amino acids. Here the CDR3 reads CASRLARGLAGNPFSDEQYF. Written as DNA, the CDR3 is TGTGCAAGTCGCTTAGCGCGAGGACTAGCGGGGAACCCCTTTAGCGACGAGCAGTACTTC.

This clonotype was detected ten times or more. The chain carries TRBV3-1 and TRBJ2-2; D perhaps matches TRBD2 (5 bases). Trimming removed 1 base at V and 5 bases at J, with 5 bases between. CDR3 size: 13 residues. Germline V gene sequence: CDR1 LGHDT, CDR2 YNNKEL (reference sequence). CDR3 DNA: TGTGCCAGCAGCCAAGGGGAGACCGGGGAGCTGTTTTTT. Protein sequence: CASSQGETGELFF.

There are a few counts of this clonotype. The chain carries TRBV18 and TRBJ2-1; 10 nucleotides agree with TRBD2. This CDR3 spans 16 amino acids. V was clipped by 5 bases and J by 9 bases; unmatched bases: 13. CDR1 is KGHSH, CDR2 LQKENI, per germline. The CDR3 sequence: CASSVKRLAGVAEQFF. The CDR3 nucleotides read TGTGCCAGCTCAGTGAAGAGGCTAGCGGGAGTAGCTGAGCAGTTCTTC.

Notes on this clonotype: Just one base apart from a much larger clone, this may be a read error. The J gene is TRBJ2-1, the V gene TRBV20-1, with 13 bases matching TRBD2. Germline CDR1 reads DFQATT; CDR2 reads SNEGSKA (reference sequence). After removal of 4 bases from V and 6 bases from J, the junction contained 9 bases not matched to a gene. The CDR3 loop spans 16 amino acids. The CDR3 DNA follows: TGCAGTGCTACCCGGACTAGCGGGAGTGGGTCCAATGAGCAGTTCTTC. This gives the protein CSATRTSGSGSNEQFF.

This clonotype came up a few times. The V call is TRBV10-2, the J call TRBJ2-3; 7 bases match TRBD2. Per the germline V gene, CDR1 is WSHSY and CDR2 is SAAADI. The trim removed 3 bases at V and 1 base at J, leaving 4 bases unmatched. The CDR3 runs to 15 residues. The CDR3 region has the DNA TGCGCCAGCAGTGATGGGGAGGGGCGCACAGATACGCAGTATTTT. It encodes CASSDGEGRTDTQYF.

The sample holds a few counts of this clonotype. The genes are TRBV12-3 or TRBV12-4 and TRBJ1-1; D unresolved. Trimming shortened V by 5 bases and J by 10 bases, and 17 bases separated the two germline ends. This CDR3 spans 13 amino acids. The CDR3 DNA reads as TGTGCCAGCAGTCCCCTACAGCGTCCTGCAGCTTTCTTT. Translation gives CASSPLQRPAAFF.

The genes are TRBV20-1 and TRBJ1-2; TRBD1 aligns across 7 bases. V shed 3 bases and J 5 bases; nucleotides not matched to a gene: 12. The length of the CDR3 is 15 residues. CDR1 is DFQATT, CDR2 SNEGSKA, per germline (reference sequence). In DNA form, the CDR3 reads TGCAGTGCTAGGCCTATCTACAGGGGCGAGTATGGCTACACCTTC. This codes for CSARPIYRGEYGYTF.

Many counts were recorded for this clonotype. The chain couples TRBV7-2 to TRBJ2-5; D possibly uses TRBD1 or TRBD2 (5 bases each). This CDR3 contains 15 residues. Trimming pared 5 bases from V and 1 base from J, leaving 14 bases between. The germline CDR1 and CDR2 sequences are SGHTA and FQGNSA. The CDR3 DNA follows: TGTGCCAGCAGCCCAGGGACGGGATCCCAAGAGACCCAGTACTTC. It yields the protein CASSPGTGSQETQYF.

The chain carries TRBV29-1 and TRBJ2-7; D may correspond to TRBD1 or TRBD2 (5 bases each). CDR1 SQVTM and CDR2 ANQGSEA come from the germline V gene. Trimming removed 1 base from V and 2 bases from J, with 12 bases in between. The CDR3 is made up of 14 amino acids. DNA for the CDR3: TGCAGCGTTGAAGGAGGGGCCCTCCCCTACGAGCAGTACTTC. This sequence encodes CSVEGGALPYEQYF.

This clonotype was recorded a few times. This rearrangement joins TRBV6-2 or TRBV6-3 to TRBJ2-1, with D perhaps assigned TRBD1 or TRBD2 (5 bases each). Trimming removed 2 bases from V and 9 bases from J, with 17 bases in between. This CDR3 is built from 15 residues. Germline V gene lookup returns CDR1 MNHEY and CDR2 SVGEGT. The CDR3 DNA is TGTGCCAGCAGTTACCCGTCTCGACCTGGGGGTGAGCAGTTCTTC. It yields the protein CASSYPSRPGGEQFF.

The rearrangement links TRBV6-6 to TRBJ2-1; possibly TRBD2 for D (5 bases). In germline, CDR1 is MNHNY, CDR2 SVGAGI (reference sequence). The CDR3 extends over 12 amino acids. V lost 6 bases and J lost 10, with 13 bases in between. CDR3 in amino acids: CASRLGRSEQFF. CDR3 nucleotides: TGTGCCAGCAGACTAGGACGATCGGAGCAGTTCTTC.